A single sample gave rise to the 5 T cell receptor beta chains below, sequenced in a study of control samples from healthy donors and cancer patients. Clones were read by immunoSEQ multiplex PCR, and TCRdb kept only the in-frame ones, dropping some. The sample includes approximately 50,000 clones, around 90% of them seen just once. Sequencing was carried out using PBMCs. These receptors all stem from a man between 60 and 70 years old with head and neck cancer.

The chain carries TRBV2 and TRBJ1-3; D not certain. This CDR3 contains 13 residues. V was clipped by 4 bases and J by 1 base, with 5 bases between them. Germline values: CDR1 SNHLY, CDR2 FYNNEI. CDR3 bases: TGTGCCAGCAGTGTGGTGTCTGGAAACACCATATATTTT. This gives the protein CASSVVSGNTIYF. Full variable domain (outside the CDR3, taken from reference TRBV2 and TRBJ1-3): EPEVTQTPSHQVTQMGQEVILRCVPISNHLYFYWYRQILGQKVEFLVSFYNNEISEKSEIFDDQFSVERPDGSNFTLKIRSTKLEDSAMYFCASSVVSGNTIYFGEGSWLTVV.

This chain connects TRBV5-4 to TRBJ1-2, with TRBD1 matching 7 bases. Germline-derived CDR1 and CDR2 are SGHNT and YYREEE (reference sequence). This CDR3 region has 17 residues. V dropped 2 bases and J dropped 2; count of bases not matched to a gene: 12. CDR3 protein: CASSLLNLETGNYGYTF. The CDR3 DNA is TGTGCCAGCAGCTTACTAAATTTAGAGACAGGGAACTATGGCTACACCTTC.

CDR3 residues: CASSPYMSSYEQYF. CDR3 bases: TGTGCCAGCTCGCCTTACATGAGCTCCTACGAGCAGTACTTC. The V call is TRBV18, the J call TRBJ2-7; unclear D gene. V lost 6 bases to trimming and J lost 0 bases, with 12 bases between them. The germline V gene encodes CDR1 KGHSH and CDR2 LQKENI. The CDR3 sequence is 14 residues long. The full variable domain, rest sourced from reference TRBV18 and TRBJ2-7, is NAGVMQNPRHLVRRRGQEARLRCSPMKGHSHVYWYRQLPEEGLKFMVYLQKENIIDESGMPKERFSAEFPKEGPSILRIQQVVRGDSAAYFCASSPYMSSYEQYFGPGTRLTVT.

V is TRBV30 and J is TRBJ2-5, with TRBD1 as a possible D gene (6 bases). The germline V gene encodes CDR1 GTSNPN and CDR2 SVGIG (reference sequence). This CDR3 contains 14 residues. V was trimmed by 4 bases and J by 2 bases, leaving 14 bases between them. DNA for the CDR3: TGTGCCTGGAACCAACAGGGAAGACAAGAGACCCAGTACTTC. This codes for CAWNQQGRQETQYF. The variable domain in full, with the rest retrieved from reference TRBV30 and TRBJ2-5, is SQTIHQWPATLVQPVGSPLSLECTVEGTSNPNLYWYRQAAGRGLQLLFYSVGIGQISSEVPQNLSASRPQDRQFILSSKKLLLSDSGFYLCAWNQQGRQETQYFGPGTRLLVL.

The V call is TRBV12-3 or TRBV12-4, the J call TRBJ2-1; the match to TRBD2 covers 9 bases. This CDR3 is built from 13 residues. Germline trimming cut 8 bases from V and 6 bases from J; bases unmatched to any gene: 5. The CDR3 spells CASDTREGNEQFF. CDR3 in DNA: TGTGCCAGCGATACGCGGGAGGGCAATGAGCAGTTCTTC.